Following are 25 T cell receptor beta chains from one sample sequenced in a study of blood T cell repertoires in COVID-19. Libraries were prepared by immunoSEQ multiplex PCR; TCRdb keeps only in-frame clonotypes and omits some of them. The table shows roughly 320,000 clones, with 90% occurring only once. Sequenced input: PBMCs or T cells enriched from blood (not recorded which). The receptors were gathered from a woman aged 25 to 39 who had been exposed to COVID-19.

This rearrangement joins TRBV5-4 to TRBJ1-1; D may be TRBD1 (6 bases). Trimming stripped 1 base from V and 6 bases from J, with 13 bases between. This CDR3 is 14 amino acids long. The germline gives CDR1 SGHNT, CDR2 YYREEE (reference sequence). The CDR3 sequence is CASSLTFGQPEAFF. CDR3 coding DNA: TGTGCCAGCAGCTTGACCTTCGGACAGCCTGAAGCTTTCTTT.

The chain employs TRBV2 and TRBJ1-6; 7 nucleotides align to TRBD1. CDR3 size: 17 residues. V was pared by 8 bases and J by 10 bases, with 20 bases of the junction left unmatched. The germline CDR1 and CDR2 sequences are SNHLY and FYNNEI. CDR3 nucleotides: TGTGCCAGCTCCGGGACAGAATTAATCAAATTAAGATCACCCCTCCACTTT. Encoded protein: CASSGTELIKLRSPLHF.

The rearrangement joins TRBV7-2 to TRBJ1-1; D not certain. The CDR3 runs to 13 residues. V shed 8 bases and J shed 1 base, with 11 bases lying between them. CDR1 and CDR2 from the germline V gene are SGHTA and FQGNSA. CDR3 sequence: CASVRVPNTEAFF. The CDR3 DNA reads TGTGCCAGCGTTCGGGTACCGAACACTGAAGCTTTCTTT. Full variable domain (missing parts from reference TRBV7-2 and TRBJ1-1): GAGVSQSPSNKVTEKGKDVELRCDPISGHTALYWYRQSLGQGLEFLIYFQGNSAPDKSGLPSDRFSAERTGGSVSTLTIQRTQQEDSAVYLCASVRVPNTEAFFGQGTRLTVV.

CDR3 bases: TGTGCCAGCAGCTTAGCGGGGCCCAAGAACACTGAAGCTTTCTTT. Translating gives CASSLAGPKNTEAFF. V and J are TRBV7-2 and TRBJ1-1; a weak D match, TRBD1 (5 bases). Trimming cost V 0 bases and J 1 base, with 9 bases left between them. This CDR3 spans 15 amino acids. Germline V gives CDR1 SGHTA, CDR2 FQGNSA.

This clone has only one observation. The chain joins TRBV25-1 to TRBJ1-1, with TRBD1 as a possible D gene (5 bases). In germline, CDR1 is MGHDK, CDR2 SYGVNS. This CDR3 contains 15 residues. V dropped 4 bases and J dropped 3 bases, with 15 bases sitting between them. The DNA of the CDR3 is TGTGCCAGCAGTGGGGCAGCGGGGGACCACACTGAAGCTTTCTTT. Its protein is CASSGAAGDHTEAFF.

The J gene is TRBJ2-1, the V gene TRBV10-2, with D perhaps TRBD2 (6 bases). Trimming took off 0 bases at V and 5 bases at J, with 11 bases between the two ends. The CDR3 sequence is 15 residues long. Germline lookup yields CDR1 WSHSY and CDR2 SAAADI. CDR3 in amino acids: CASSESRGVNNEQFF. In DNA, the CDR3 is TGCGCCAGCAGTGAGTCCCGCGGGGTTAACAATGAGCAGTTCTTC.

The CDR3 nucleotides are TGTGCCAGCAGGGAGACCCCGACAGGGTCCCACTATGGCTACACCTTC. It encodes CASRETPTGSHYGYTF. The V and J genes are TRBV27 and TRBJ1-2, with 7 bases identical to TRBD1. This CDR3 is built from 16 residues. Germline assignment: CDR1 MNHEY and CDR2 SMNVEV (reference sequence). V lost 6 bases to trimming and J lost 3 bases; unmatched junction nucleotides: 13.

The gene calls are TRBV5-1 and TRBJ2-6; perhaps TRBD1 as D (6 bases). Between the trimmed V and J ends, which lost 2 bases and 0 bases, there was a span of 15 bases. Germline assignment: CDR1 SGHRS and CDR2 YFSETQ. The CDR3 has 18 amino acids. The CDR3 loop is CASSFLRDTYSGANVLTF. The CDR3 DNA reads TGCGCCAGCAGCTTTCTCCGGGACACCTACTCTGGGGCCAACGTCCTGACTTTC. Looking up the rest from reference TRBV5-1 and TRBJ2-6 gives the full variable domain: KAGVTQTPRYLIKTRGQQVTLSCSPISGHRSVSWYQQTPGQGLQFLFEYFSETQRNKGNFPGRFSGRQFSNSRSEMNVSTLELGDSALYLCASSFLRDTYSGANVLTFGAGSRLTVL.

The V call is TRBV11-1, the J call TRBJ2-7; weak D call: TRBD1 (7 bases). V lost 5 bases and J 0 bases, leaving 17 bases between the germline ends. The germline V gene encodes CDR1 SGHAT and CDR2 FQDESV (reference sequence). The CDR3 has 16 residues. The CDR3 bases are TGTGCCAGCAGCCTCATGGAGGGGGCGAACTCCTACGAGCAGTACTTC. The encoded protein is CASSLMEGANSYEQYF. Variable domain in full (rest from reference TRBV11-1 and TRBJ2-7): EAEVAQSPRYKITEKSQAVAFWCDPISGHATLYWYRQILGQGPELLVQFQDESVVDDSQLPKDRFSAERLKGVDSTLKIQPAELGDSAMYLCASSLMEGANSYEQYFGPGTRLTVT.

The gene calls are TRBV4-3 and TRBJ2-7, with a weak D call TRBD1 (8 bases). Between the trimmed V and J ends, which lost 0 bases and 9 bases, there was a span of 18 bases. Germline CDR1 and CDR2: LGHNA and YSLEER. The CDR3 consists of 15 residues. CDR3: CASSQDRQGTGGQYF. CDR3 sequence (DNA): TGCGCCAGCAGCCAAGATAGACAGGGGACGGGGGGGCAGTACTTC.

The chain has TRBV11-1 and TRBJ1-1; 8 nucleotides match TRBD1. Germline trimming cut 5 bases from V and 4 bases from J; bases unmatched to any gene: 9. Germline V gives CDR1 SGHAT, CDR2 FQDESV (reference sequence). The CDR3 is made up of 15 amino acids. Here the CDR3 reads CASSTRQGSGTEAFF. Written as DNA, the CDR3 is TGTGCCAGCAGCACCCGACAGGGGTCCGGCACTGAAGCTTTCTTT.

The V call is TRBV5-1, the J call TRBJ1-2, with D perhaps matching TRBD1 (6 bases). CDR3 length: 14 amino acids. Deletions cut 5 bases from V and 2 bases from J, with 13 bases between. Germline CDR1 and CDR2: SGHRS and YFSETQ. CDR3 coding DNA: TGCGCCAGCAGTCTGACAGGACAAAACTATGGCTACACCTTC. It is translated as CASSLTGQNYGYTF.

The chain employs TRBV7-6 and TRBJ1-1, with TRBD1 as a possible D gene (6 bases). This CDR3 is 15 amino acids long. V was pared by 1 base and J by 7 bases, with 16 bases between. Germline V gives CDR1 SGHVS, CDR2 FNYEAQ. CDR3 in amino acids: CASSLGTVVPLEAFF. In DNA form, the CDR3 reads TGTGCCAGCAGCTTAGGGACAGTGGTTCCACTTGAAGCTTTCTTT.

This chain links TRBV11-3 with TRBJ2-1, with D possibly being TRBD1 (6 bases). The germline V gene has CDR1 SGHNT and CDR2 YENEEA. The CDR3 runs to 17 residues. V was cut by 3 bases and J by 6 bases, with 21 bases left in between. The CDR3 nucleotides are TGTGCCAGCAGCTTTAGGTACGGGACACGGGGTCCCAATGAGCAGTTCTTC. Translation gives CASSFRYGTRGPNEQFF.

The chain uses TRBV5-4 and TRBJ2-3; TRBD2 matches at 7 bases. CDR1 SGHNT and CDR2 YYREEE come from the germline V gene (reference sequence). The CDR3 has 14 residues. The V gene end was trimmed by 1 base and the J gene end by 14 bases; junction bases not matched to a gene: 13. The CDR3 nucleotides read TGTGCCAGCAGCTTGAACGCAGACACCTGGGGGGGGTATTTT. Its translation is CASSLNADTWGGYF.

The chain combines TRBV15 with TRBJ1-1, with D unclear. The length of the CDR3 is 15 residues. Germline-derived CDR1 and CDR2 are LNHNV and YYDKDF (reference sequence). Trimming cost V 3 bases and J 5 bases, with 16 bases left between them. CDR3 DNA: TGTGCCACCAGCAGGCCCCAGAGGATTCTGACTGAAGCTTTCTTT. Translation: CATSRPQRILTEAFF.

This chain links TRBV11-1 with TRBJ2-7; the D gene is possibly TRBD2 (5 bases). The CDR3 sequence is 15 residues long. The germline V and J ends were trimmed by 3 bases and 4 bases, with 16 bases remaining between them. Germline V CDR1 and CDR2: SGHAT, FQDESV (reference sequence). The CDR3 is CASSLGELGSYEQYF. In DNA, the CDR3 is TGTGCCAGCAGCTTGGGCGAGCTTGGGAGTTACGAGCAGTACTTC.

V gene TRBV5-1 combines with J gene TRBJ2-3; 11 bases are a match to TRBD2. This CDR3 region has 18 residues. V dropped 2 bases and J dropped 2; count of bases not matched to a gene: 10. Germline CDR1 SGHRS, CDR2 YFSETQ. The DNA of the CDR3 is TGCGCCAGCAGCTTCGAGTTAGCGGGGGGGCTTCCCACAGATACGCAGTATTTT. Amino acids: CASSFELAGGLPTDTQYF. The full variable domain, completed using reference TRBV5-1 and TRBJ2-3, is KAGVTQTPRYLIKTRGQQVTLSCSPISGHRSVSWYQQTPGQGLQFLFEYFSETQRNKGNFPGRFSGRQFSNSRSEMNVSTLELGDSALYLCASSFELAGGLPTDTQYFGPGTRLTVL.

CDR3 in amino acids: CASSQPGQITEAFF. The CDR3 region has the DNA TGCGCCAGCAGCCAACCGGGACAGATCACTGAAGCTTTCTTT. The rearrangement links TRBV4-1 to TRBJ1-1; 7 bases map to TRBD1. V lost 2 bases to trimming and J lost 4 bases; unmatched junction nucleotides: 4. CDR1 is MGHRA, CDR2 YSYEKL, per germline. The CDR3 totals 14 residues.

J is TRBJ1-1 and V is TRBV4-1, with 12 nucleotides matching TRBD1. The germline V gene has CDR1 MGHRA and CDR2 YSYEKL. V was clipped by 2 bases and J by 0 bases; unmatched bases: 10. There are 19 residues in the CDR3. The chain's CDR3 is CASSQFGDRGLAMNTEAFF. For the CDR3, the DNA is TGCGCCAGCAGCCAATTTGGGGACAGGGGGCTTGCCATGAACACTGAAGCTTTCTTT.

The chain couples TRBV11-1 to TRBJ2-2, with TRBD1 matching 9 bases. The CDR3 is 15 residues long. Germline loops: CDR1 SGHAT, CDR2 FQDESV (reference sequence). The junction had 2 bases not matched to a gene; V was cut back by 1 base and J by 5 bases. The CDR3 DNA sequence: TGTGCCAGCAGCTTAGAGGGACAGGGTACCGGGGAGCTGTTTTTT. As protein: CASSLEGQGTGELFF.

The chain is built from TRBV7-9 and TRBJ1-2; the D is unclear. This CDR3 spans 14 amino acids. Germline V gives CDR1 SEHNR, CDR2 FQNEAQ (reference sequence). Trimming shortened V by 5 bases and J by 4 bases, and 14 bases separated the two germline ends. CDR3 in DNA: TGTGCCAGCAGCAGACTCCCCCAGAGCTATGGCTACACCTTC. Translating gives CASSRLPQSYGYTF.

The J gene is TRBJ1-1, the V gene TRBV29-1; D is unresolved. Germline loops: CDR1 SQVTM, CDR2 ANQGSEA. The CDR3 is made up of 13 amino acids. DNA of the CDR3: TGCATCCGTCCCAGTACGGGGAACACTGAAGCTTTCTTT. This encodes CIRPSTGNTEAFF.

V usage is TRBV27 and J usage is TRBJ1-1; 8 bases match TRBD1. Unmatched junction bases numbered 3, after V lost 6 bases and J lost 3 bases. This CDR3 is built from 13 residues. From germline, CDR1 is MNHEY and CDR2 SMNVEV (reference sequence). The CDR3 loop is CASSSDRDTEAFF. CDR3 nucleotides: TGTGCCAGCAGCTCGGACAGGGACACTGAAGCTTTCTTT.

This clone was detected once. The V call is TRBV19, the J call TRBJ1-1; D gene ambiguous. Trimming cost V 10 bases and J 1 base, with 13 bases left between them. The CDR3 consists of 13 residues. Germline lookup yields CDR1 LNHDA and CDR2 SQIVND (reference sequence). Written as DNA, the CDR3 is TGTGCCACGAGGGTCTACCAGAACACTGAAGCTTTCTTT. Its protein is CATRVYQNTEAFF.